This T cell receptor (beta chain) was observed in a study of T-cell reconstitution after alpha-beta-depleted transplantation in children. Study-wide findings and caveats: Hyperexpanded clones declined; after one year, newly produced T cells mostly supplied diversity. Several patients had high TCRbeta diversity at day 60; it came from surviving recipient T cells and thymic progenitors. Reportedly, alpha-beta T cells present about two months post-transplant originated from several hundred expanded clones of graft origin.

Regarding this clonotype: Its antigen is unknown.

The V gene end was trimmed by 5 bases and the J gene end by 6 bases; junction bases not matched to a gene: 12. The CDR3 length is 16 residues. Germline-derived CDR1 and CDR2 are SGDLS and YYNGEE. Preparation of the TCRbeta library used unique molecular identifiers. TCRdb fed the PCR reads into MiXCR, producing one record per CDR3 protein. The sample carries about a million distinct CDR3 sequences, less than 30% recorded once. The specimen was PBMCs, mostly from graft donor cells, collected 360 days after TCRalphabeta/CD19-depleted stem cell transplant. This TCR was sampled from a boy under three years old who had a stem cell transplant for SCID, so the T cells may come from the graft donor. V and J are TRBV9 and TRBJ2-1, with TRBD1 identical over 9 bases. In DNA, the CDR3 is TGTGCCAGCAGAGCTCTCCCGGGACAGGGAGCCAATGAGCAGTTCTTC. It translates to CASRALPGQGANEQFF. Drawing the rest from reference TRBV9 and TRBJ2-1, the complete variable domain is DSGVTQTPKHLITATGQRVTLRCSPRSGDLSVYWYQQSLDQGLQFLIQYYNGEERAKGNILERFSAQQFPDLHSELNLSSLELGDSALYFCASRALPGQGANEQFFGPGTRLTVL.